The 14 T cell receptor beta chains presented below share a single source sample, sequenced in a study of a mutant IDH1 vaccine in newly diagnosed glioma. Their cognate antigens are unknown. Sequenced by immunoSEQ multiplex PCR; TCRdb stores in-frame clones only, minus some. The profile covers 12,000 or so clones, with 87% appearing a single time and roughly 6% taken by the ten largest. Stated time point: week 5, during vaccination. It was 300 ug of mutant IDH1 20-mer peptide that made up each vaccine dose, given with topical imiquimod. Sequencing used PBMCs, obtained from a glioma patient whose treatment included an IDH1 peptide vaccine. These receptors were taken from a woman aged 40 to 50 with glioma. Some clones in this sample may be carry-over from other donors' samples.

This sequence joins TRBV10-2 and TRBJ2-1, with 12 bases lining up with TRBD2. CDR1 is WSHSY and CDR2 is SAAADI in the germline V gene. V lost 8 bases, J lost 5 bases, and 16 bases stayed unmatched. This CDR3 has 18 amino acids. The CDR3: CASRGVLAGGSFNNEQFF. Here the CDR3 DNA reads TGCGCCAGCCGGGGCGTACTAGCGGGAGGAAGTTTTAACAATGAGCAGTTCTTC.

The V call is TRBV10-2, the J call TRBJ2-7, with 9 bases identical to TRBD1. CDR1 is WSHSY and CDR2 is SAAADI in the germline V gene. The CDR3 extends over 16 amino acids. The V and J ends lost 0 bases and 7 bases, in that order; junction bases with no gene match: 10. CDR3 protein: CASSESMGQGGREQYF. Here the CDR3 DNA reads TGCGCCAGCAGTGAGTCCATGGGACAGGGAGGAAGGGAGCAGTACTTC.

The V gene is TRBV25-1, the J gene TRBJ2-2; no definite D call. Germline CDR1 MGHDK, CDR2 SYGVNS. The CDR3 runs to 14 residues. Trimming stripped 5 bases from V and 6 bases from J, with 13 bases between. The CDR3 DNA reads TGTGCCAGCAGTAAGGGAAGTGGTGCCGGGGAGCTGTTTTTT. This codes for CASSKGSGAGELFF. Full variable domain (rest looked up from reference TRBV25-1 and TRBJ2-2): EADIYQTPRYLVIGTGKKITLECSQTMGHDKMYWYQQDPGMELHLIHYSYGVNSTEKGDLSSESTVSRIRTEHFPLTLESARPSHTSQYLCASSKGSGAGELFFGEGSRLTVL.

The chain combines TRBV6-6 with TRBJ1-1; D call uncertain. Trimming took off 5 bases at V and 1 base at J, with 5 bases between the two ends. The V gene's germline CDR1 is MNHNY and CDR2 SVGAGI (reference sequence). This CDR3 is built from 12 residues. The CDR3 nucleotides are TGTGCCAGCAGTGGCTCGAACACTGAAGCTTTCTTT. Translated, it gives CASSGSNTEAFF.

The rearrangement joins TRBV5-1 to TRBJ1-3; maybe TRBD1 (5 bases). This CDR3 region has 15 residues. V was trimmed by 5 bases and J by 0 bases, leaving 12 bases between them. Germline assignment: CDR1 SGHRS and CDR2 YFSETQ. As DNA, the CDR3 is TGCGCCAGCAGTGGGGCCGGTGACTCTGGAAACACCATATATTTT. Protein sequence: CASSGAGDSGNTIYF.

V usage is TRBV4-1 and J usage is TRBJ2-5, with 7 bases aligning to TRBD2. The CDR3 runs to 15 residues. V gave up 4 bases and J gave up 0 bases; unmatched junction bases: 5. Germline V gene lookup returns CDR1 MGHRA and CDR2 YSYEKL. CDR3: CASSRDGRYQETQYF. The CDR3 nucleotides are TGCGCCAGCAGCCGGGACGGGAGGTACCAAGAGACCCAGTACTTC.

This chain joins TRBV4-1 and TRBJ1-1; 8 bases align to TRBD1. J gave up 1 base and V 5 bases, and 3 bases lay outside the gene matches. In germline, CDR1 is MGHRA, CDR2 YSYEKL. The length of the CDR3 is 14 residues. For the CDR3, the DNA is TGCGCCAGCAGCGGACAGGGACGGAACACTGAAGCTTTCTTT. Its protein is CASSGQGRNTEAFF.

Here the CDR3 reads CASSEWEGKNIQYF. The CDR3 DNA reads as TGTGCCAGCAGTGAGTGGGAGGGAAAAAACATTCAGTACTTC. V usage is TRBV6-1 and J usage is TRBJ2-4; 7 nucleotides line up with TRBD2. This CDR3 has 14 residues. CDR1 is MNHNS, CDR2 SASEGT, per germline. Trimming cost V 3 bases and J 4 bases; bases outside gene matches: 3.

The CDR3 DNA follows: TGCAGCGTTGAAGGGGACAGCTATAGCACAGATACGCAGTATTTT. Protein: CSVEGDSYSTDTQYF. V is TRBV29-1 and J is TRBJ2-3, with 7 positions matching TRBD1. CDR3 size: 15 residues. V gave up 1 base and J gave up 0 bases; unmatched junction bases: 4. CDR1 and CDR2 (germline): SQVTM, ANQGSEA.

The V call is TRBV28, the J call TRBJ2-5, with D perhaps TRBD2 (6 bases). The J call may be wrong; the DNA end is better matched by TRBJ2-7. The germline gives CDR1 MDHEN, CDR2 SYDVKM. There are 14 residues in the CDR3. The CDR3 nucleotides read TGTGCCAGCGGCCGGGGCGGGGCCGCCTACGAGCAGTACTTC. This gives the protein CASGRGGAAYEQYF.

This clone was seen a few times. This chain joins TRBV5-1 and TRBJ1-1; maybe TRBD1 (6 bases). The CDR3 runs to 12 residues. Per the germline V gene, CDR1 is SGHRS and CDR2 is YFSETQ. V lost 4 bases to trimming and J lost 5 bases, with 9 bases between them. CDR3 bases: TGCGCCAGCAGCCCAGGGGAGACTGAAGCTTTCTTT. This codes for CASSPGETEAFF. Filled out from reference TRBV5-1 and TRBJ1-1, the complete variable domain reads KAGVTQTPRYLIKTRGQQVTLSCSPISGHRSVSWYQQTPGQGLQFLFEYFSETQRNKGNFPGRFSGRQFSNSRSEMNVSTLELGDSALYLCASSPGETEAFFGQGTRLTVV.

This clone was recorded a few times. V is TRBV30 and J is TRBJ1-6, with D unresolved. The ends were cut back, 6 bases at V and 7 bases at J, with 10 bases in the middle. The CDR3 has 12 residues. The germline gives CDR1 GTSNPN, CDR2 SVGIG (reference sequence). The CDR3: CACQRGNSPLHF. The CDR3 DNA reads TGTGCCTGTCAGAGAGGGAATTCACCCCTCCACTTT. The complete variable domain, with remaining parts taken from reference TRBV30 and TRBJ1-6, reads SQTIHQWPATLVQPVGSPLSLECTVEGTSNPNLYWYRQAAGRGLQLLFYSVGIGQISSEVPQNLSASRPQDRQFILSSKKLLLSDSGFYLCACQRGNSPLHFGNGTRLTVT.

The V gene is TRBV5-6, the J gene TRBJ1-4; D is unclear. Germline values: CDR1 SGHDT, CDR2 YYEEEE. V was clipped by 2 bases and J by 14 bases, with 19 bases between them. The CDR3 covers 14 residues. The CDR3 bases are TGTGCCAGCAGCTTAACAACAGCCCGTTTCAAGCTGTTTTTT. As protein: CASSLTTARFKLFF.

V gene TRBV7-8 combines with J gene TRBJ1-1; D perhaps matches TRBD1 (6 bases). V was clipped by 5 bases and J by 5 bases, with 21 bases between them. The CDR3 totals 16 residues. CDR1 is SGHVS and CDR2 is FQNEAQ in the germline V gene. Here the CDR3 DNA reads TGTGCCAGCAGCCCCCAGACAGGCACTCTGGGGACTGAAGCTTTCTTT. Translated: CASSPQTGTLGTEAFF.